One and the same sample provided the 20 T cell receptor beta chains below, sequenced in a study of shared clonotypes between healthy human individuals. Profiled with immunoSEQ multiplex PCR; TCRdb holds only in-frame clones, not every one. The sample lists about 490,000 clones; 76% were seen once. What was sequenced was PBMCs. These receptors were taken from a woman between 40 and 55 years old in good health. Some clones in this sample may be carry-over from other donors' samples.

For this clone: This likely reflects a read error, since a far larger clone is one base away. CDR3 region: CASGQGAGSGVRYEQYF. Written as DNA, the CDR3 is TGCGCCAGCGGCCAAGGAGCGGGCAGCGGGGTCCGCTACGAGCAGTACTTC. This rearrangement joins TRBV4-3 to TRBJ2-7; 7 positions agree with TRBD2. CDR3 length: 17 amino acids. Germline V gene data show CDR1 as LGHNA and CDR2 as YSLEER.

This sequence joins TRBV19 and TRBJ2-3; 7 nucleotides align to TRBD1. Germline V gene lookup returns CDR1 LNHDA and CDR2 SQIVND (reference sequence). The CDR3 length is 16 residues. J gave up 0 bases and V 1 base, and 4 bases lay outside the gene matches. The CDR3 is CASSIGGTASTDTQYF. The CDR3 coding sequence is TGTGCCAGTAGTATAGGGGGGACAGCTAGCACAGATACGCAGTATTTT.

CDR3 sequence: CASSPGQGRTEAFF. In DNA form, the CDR3 reads TGTGCCAGCTCTCCTGGACAGGGACGCACTGAAGCTTTCTTT. V and J are TRBV18 and TRBJ1-1, with 8 bases identical to TRBD1. V trimming: 6 bases; J trimming: 4 bases; junction bases outside the gene matches: 7. Germline CDR1 is KGHSH and CDR2 is LQKENI. This CDR3 region has 14 residues.

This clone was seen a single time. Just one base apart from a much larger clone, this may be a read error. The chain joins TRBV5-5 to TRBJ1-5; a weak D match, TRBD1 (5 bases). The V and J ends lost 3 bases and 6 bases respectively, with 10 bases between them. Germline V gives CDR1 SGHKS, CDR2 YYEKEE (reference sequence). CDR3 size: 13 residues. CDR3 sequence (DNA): TGTGCCAGCAGCTCGGGGGTACGTCAGCCCCAGCATTTT. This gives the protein CASSSGVRQPQHF.

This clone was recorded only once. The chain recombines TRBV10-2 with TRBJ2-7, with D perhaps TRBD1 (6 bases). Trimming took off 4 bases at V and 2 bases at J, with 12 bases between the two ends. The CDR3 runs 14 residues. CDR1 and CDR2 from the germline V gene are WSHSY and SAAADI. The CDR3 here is CASSAQGGTYEQYF. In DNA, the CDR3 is TGCGCCAGCAGTGCACAGGGCGGAACCTACGAGCAGTACTTC.

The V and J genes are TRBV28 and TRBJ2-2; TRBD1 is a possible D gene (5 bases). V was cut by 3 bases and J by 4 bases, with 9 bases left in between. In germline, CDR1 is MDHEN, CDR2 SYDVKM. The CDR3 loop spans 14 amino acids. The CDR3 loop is CASSLAGATGELFF. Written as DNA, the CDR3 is TGTGCCAGCAGTTTGGCTGGGGCCACCGGGGAGCTGTTTTTT.

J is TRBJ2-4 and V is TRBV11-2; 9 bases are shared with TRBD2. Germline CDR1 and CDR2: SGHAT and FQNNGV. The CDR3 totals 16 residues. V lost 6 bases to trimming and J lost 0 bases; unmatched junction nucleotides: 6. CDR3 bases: TGTGCCAGCAGGAGGCTAGCGGGGATAGCCAAAAACATTCAGTACTTC. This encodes CASRRLAGIAKNIQYF.

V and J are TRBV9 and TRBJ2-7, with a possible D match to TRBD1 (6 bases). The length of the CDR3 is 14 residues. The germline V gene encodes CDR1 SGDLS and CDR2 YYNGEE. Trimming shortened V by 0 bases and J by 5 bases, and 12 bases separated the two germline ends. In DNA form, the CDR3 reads TGTGCCAGCAGCGTAGAGGGACATAGGGACGAGCAGTACTTC. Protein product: CASSVEGHRDEQYF.

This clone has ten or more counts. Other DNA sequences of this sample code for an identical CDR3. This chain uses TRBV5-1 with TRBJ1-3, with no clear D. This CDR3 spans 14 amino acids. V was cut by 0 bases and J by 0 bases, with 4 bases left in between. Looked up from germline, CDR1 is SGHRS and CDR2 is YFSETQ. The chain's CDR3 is CASSLANSGNTIYF. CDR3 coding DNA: TGCGCCAGCAGCTTGGCCAACTCTGGAAACACCATATATTTT.

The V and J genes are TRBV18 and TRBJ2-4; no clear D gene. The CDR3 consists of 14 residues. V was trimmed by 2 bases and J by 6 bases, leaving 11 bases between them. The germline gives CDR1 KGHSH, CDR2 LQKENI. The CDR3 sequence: CASSPGVGGNIQYF. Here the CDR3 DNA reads TGTGCCAGCTCACCAGGGGTGGGCGGAAACATTCAGTACTTC.

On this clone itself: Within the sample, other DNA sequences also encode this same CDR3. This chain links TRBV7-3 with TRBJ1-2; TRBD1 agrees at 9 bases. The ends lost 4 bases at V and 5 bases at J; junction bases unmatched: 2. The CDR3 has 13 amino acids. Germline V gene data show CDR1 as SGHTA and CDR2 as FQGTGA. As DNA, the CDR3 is TGTGCCAGCAGCTCGGGACAGGGTTATGGCTACACCTTC. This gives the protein CASSSGQGYGYTF. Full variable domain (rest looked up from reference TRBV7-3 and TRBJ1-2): GAGVSQTPSNKVTEKGKYVELRCDPISGHTALYWYRQSLGQGPEFLIYFQGTGAADDSGLPNDRFFAVRPEGSVSTLKIQRTERGDSAVYLCASSSGQGYGYTFGSGTRLTVV.

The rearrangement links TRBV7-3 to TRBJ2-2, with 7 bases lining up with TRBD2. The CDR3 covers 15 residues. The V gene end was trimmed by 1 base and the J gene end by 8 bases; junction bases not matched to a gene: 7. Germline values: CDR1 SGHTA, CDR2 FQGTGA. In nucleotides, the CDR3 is TGTGCCAGCAGCTTAAGCGGGACTACACCGGGGGAGCTGTTTTTT. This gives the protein CASSLSGTTPGELFF. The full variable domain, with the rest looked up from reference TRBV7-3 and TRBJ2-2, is GAGVSQTPSNKVTEKGKYVELRCDPISGHTALYWYRQSLGQGPEFLIYFQGTGAADDSGLPNDRFFAVRPEGSVSTLKIQRTERGDSAVYLCASSLSGTTPGELFFGEGSRLTVL.

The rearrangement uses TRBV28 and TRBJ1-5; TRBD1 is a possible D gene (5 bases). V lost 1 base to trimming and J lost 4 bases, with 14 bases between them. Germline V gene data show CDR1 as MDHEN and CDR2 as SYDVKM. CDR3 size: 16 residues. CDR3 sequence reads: CASSLLGVGRNQPQHF. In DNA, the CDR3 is TGTGCCAGCAGTTTATTGGGGGTTGGCAGAAATCAGCCCCAGCATTTT.

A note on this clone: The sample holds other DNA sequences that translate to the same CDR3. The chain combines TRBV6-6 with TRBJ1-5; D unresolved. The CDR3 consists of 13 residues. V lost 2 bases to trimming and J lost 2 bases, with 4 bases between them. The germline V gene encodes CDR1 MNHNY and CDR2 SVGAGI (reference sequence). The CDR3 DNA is TGTGCCAGCAGTTACCCCGGCAATCAGCCCCAGCATTTT. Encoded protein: CASSYPGNQPQHF.

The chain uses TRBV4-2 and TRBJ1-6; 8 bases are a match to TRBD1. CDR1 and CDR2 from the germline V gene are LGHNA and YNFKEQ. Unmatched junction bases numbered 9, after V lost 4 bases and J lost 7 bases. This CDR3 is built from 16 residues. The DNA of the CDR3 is TGTGCCAGCAGCCTCCCTCAGACAGGGGCCAATTCACCCCTCCACTTT. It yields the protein CASSLPQTGANSPLHF.

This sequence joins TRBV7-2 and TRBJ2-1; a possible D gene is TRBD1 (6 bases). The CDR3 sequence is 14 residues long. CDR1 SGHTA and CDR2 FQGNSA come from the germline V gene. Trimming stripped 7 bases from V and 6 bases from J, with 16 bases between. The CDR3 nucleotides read TGTGCCAGCACCCCCCCGGGACACCGCAATGAGCAGTTCTTC. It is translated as CASTPPGHRNEQFF.

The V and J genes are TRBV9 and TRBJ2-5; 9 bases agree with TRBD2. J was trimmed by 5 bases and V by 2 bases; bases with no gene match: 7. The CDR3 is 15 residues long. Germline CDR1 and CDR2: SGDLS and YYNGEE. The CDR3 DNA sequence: TGTGCCAGCAGCGTTAGCGGGAGCACTTATGAGACCCAGTACTTC. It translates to CASSVSGSTYETQYF.

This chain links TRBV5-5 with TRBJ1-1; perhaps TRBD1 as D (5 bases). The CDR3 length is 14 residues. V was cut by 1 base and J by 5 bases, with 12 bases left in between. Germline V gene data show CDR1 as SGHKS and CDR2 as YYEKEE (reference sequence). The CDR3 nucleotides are TGTGCCAGCAGCTTGACACCAAAGGGGACTGAAGCTTTCTTT. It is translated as CASSLTPKGTEAFF.

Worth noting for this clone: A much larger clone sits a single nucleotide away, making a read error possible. The CDR3 DNA sequence: TGTGCCAGCAGCCAGAGCGGGAGCTCCTACAATGAGCAGTTCTTC. Translated: CASSQSGSSYNEQFF. The chain is built from TRBV7-3 and TRBJ2-1; TRBD2 matches 8 bases. The V gene's germline CDR1 is SGHTA and CDR2 FQGTGA. CDR3 length: 15 residues. The trim removed 5 bases at V and 0 bases at J, leaving 3 bases unmatched.

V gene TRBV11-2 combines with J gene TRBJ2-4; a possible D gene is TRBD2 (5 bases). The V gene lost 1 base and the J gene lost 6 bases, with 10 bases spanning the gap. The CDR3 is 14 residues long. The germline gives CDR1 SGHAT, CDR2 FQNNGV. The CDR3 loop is CASSLVTSRNIQYF. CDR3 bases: TGTGCCAGCAGCTTAGTCACTAGTAGAAACATTCAGTACTTC.